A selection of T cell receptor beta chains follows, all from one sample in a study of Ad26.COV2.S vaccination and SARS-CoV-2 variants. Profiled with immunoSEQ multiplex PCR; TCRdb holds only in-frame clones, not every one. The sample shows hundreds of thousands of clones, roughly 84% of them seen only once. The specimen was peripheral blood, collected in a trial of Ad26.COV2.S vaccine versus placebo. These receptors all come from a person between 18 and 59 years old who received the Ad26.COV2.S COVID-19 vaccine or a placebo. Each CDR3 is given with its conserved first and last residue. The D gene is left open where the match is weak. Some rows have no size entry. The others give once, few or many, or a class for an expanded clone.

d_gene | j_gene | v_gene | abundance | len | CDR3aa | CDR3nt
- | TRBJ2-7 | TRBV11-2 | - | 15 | CASSLLPGTAYEQYF | TGTGCCAGCAGCCTCCTCCCGGGGACCGCCTACGAGCAGTACTTC
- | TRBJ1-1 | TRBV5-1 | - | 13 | CASSLQSTGEAFF | TGCGCCAGCAGCCTTCAGAGTACTGGGGAAGCTTTCTTT
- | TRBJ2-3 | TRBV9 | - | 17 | CASSASPRPDSTDTQYF | TGTGCCAGCAGCGCTAGCCCGAGACCGGACAGCACAGATACGCAGTATTTT
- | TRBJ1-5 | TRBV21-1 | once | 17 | CASSNPPGGPLDQPQHF | TGTGCCAGCAGCAATCCCCCAGGGGGTCCCCTCGATCAGCCCCAGCATTTT
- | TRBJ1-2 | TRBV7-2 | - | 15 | CASSLAGHGNYGYTF | TGTGCCAGCAGCTTAGCCGGACACGGAAACTATGGCTACACCTTC
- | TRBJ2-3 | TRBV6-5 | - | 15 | CASNPDWTHTDTQYF | TGTGCCAGCAACCCCGATTGGACCCACACAGATACGCAGTATTTT
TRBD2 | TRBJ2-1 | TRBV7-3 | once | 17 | CASSLIPPRGGASEQFF | TGTGCCAGCAGCTTAATCCCCCCGCGCGGGGGGGCCAGTGAGCAGTTCTTC
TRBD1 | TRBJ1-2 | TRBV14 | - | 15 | CASSLDRGRNYGYTF | TGTGCCAGCAGCCTGGACAGGGGGCGAAACTATGGCTACACCTTC
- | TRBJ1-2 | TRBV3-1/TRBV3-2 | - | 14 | CASSQDGGYYGYTF | TGTGCCAGCAGCCAAGACGGGGGGTACTATGGCTACACCTTC
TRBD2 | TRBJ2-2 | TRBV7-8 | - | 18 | CASSLAIGGTSGAGELFF | TGTGCCAGCAGCTTAGCCATTGGAGGGACTAGCGGGGCCGGGGAGCTGTTTTTT
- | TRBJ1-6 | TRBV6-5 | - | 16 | CASSYAPSGRNSPLHF | TGTGCCAGCAGTTACGCCCCATCGGGACGTAATTCACCCCTCCACTTT
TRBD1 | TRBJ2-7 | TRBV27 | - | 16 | CASSLSPPGQNYEQYF | TGTGCCAGCAGTTTATCGCCACCGGGACAGAACTACGAGCAGTACTTC
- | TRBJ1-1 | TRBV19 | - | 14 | CASSLGTMNTEAFF | TGTGCCAGTAGTCTAGGAACAATGAACACTGAAGCTTTCTTT
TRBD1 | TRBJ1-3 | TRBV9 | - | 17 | CASTTSGGRSSGNTIYF | TGTGCCAGCACCACTTCAGGGGGCAGGAGCTCTGGAAACACCATATATTTT
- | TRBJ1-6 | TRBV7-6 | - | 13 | CASSLDLTSPLHF | TGTGCCAGCAGCTTAGACTTAACTTCACCCCTCCACTTT
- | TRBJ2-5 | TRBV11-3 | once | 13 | CASSYGGGETQYF | TGTGCCAGCAGCTATGGGGGTGGAGAGACCCAGTACTTC
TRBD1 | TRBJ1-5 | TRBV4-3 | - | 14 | CASSQGTGVQPQHF | TGCGCCAGCAGCCAAGGGACAGGGGTTCAGCCCCAGCATTTT
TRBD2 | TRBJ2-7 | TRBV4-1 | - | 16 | CASSQPRTGGDYEQYF | TGCGCCAGCAGCCAACCCAGGACTGGGGGGGACTACGAGCAGTACTTC
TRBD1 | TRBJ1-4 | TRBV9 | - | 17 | CASSVGAGGGVGEKLFF | TGTGCCAGCAGCGTAGGGGCAGGGGGCGGAGTAGGGGAAAAACTGTTTTTT
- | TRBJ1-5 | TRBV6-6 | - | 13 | CASTRDSNQPQHF | TGTGCCAGCACTCGGGACAGCAATCAGCCCCAGCATTTT
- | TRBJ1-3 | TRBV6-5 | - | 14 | CASSYLEAGNTIYF | TGTGCCAGCAGTTACTTGGAAGCTGGAAACACCATATATTTT
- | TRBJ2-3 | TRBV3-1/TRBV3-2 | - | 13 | CASSPPQLGTQYF | TGTGCCAGCAGTCCCCCCCAGCTCGGTACGCAGTATTTT
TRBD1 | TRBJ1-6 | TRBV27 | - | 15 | CASSFTTGTNSPLHF | TGTGCCAGCAGTTTCACGACAGGGACCAATTCACCCCTCCACTTT
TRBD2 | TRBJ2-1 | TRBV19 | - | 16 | CASSIVRAGGPYEQFF | TGTGCCAGTAGTATAGTTAGGGCGGGGGGGCCGTATGAGCAGTTCTTC
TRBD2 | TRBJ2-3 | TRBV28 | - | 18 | CASTPLAGADGGTDTQYF | TGTGCCAGCACTCCCCTAGCGGGGGCCGATGGGGGCACAGATACGCAGTATTTT
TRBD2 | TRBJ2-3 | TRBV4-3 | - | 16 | CASSQRLAGGQDTQYF | TGCGCCAGCAGCCAACGACTAGCGGGGGGGCAGGATACGCAGTATTTT
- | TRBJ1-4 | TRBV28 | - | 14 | CASSRVRRAEKLFF | TGTGCCAGCAGTCGGGTCCGGAGGGCGGAAAAACTGTTTTTT
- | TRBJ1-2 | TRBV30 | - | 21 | CAWSGIAPDRPSALFNYGYTF | TGTGCCTGGAGTGGCATCGCCCCCGACAGGCCATCCGCACTATTCAACTATGGCTACACCTTC
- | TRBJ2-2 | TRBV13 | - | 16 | CASSFPGPLNTGELFF | TGTGCCAGCAGCTTTCCCGGGCCCCTGAACACCGGGGAGCTGTTTTTT
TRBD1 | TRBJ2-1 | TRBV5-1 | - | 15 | CASSMGQGRYNEQFF | TGCGCCAGCAGCATGGGACAGGGGCGCTACAATGAGCAGTTCTTC
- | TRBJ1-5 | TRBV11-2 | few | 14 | CASSRGLINQPQHF | TGTGCCAGCAGCCGAGGACTGATCAATCAGCCCCAGCATTTT
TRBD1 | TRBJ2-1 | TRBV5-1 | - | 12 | CASSLDQGATFF | TGCGCCAGCAGCTTGGATCAGGGGGCTACGTTCTTC
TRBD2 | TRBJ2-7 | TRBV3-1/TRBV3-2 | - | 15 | CASSPGSGSSYEQYF | TGTGCCAGCAGCCCGGGTAGCGGGAGCTCCTACGAGCAGTACTTC
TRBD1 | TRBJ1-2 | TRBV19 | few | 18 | CASSMPRGLLTGLSRYTF | TGTGCCAGTAGTATGCCTAGGGGGCTCCTTACGGGCTTATCACGGTACACCTTC
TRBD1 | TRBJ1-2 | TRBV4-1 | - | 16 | CASSQGKGQGGYGYTF | TGCGCCAGCAGCCAAGGGAAGGGACAGGGGGGCTATGGCTACACCTTC
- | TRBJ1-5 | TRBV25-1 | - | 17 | CASSDSGGQGVSQPQHF | TGTGCCAGCAGTGATTCCGGTGGGCAGGGCGTGAGTCAGCCCCAGCATTTT
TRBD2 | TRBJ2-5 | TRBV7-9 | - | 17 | CASSLDPFLTSGGPQYF | TGTGCCAGCAGCTTAGACCCCTTCTTGACTAGCGGGGGGCCCCAGTACTTC
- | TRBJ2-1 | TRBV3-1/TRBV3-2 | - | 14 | CASSQAHGPAEQFF | TGTGCCAGCAGCCAAGCCCATGGTCCCGCGGAGCAGTTCTTC
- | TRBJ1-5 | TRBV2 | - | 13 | CASRSGGNQPQHF | TGTGCCAGCAGATCAGGGGGCAATCAGCCCCAGCATTTT
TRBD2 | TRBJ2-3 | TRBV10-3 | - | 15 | CAIRGTSGGLDTQYF | TGTGCCATCAGAGGGACTAGCGGGGGGTTGGATACGCAGTATTTT
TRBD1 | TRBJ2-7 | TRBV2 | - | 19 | CASTFDREEVIPHTYEQYF | TGTGCCAGCACATTCGACAGGGAAGAGGTGATACCTCACACCTACGAGCAGTACTTC
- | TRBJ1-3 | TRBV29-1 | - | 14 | CSVGVGLSGNTIYF | TGCAGCGTGGGGGTCGGCCTCTCTGGAAACACCATATATTTT
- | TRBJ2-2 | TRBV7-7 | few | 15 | CASSLNAGIAGELFF | TGTGCTAGCAGCTTAAACGCAGGGATTGCCGGGGAGCTGTTTTTT
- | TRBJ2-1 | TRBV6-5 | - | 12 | CASSYGDNEQFF | TGTGCCAGCAGTTATGGGGACAATGAGCAGTTCTTC
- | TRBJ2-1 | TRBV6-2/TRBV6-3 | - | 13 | CASSFNSKHEQFF | TGTGCCAGCAGTTTCAATAGTAAGCATGAGCAGTTCTTC
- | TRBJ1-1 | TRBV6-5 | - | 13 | CASRSGPVGEAFF | TGTGCCAGCAGATCCGGCCCGGTGGGAGAAGCTTTCTTT
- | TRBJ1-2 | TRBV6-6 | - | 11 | CASTTDYGYTF | TGTGCCAGCACGACAGACTATGGCTACACCTTC
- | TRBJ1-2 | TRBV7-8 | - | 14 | CASTSGDENYGYTF | TGTGCCAGCACATCGGGCGACGAAAACTATGGCTACACCTTC
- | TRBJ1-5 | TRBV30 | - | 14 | CAWSVRGGGQPQHF | TGTGCCTGGAGTGTACGAGGGGGGGGTCAGCCCCAGCATTTT
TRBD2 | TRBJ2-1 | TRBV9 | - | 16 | CASSVGTSGLYNEQFF | TGTGCCAGCAGCGTAGGGACTAGCGGGCTATACAATGAGCAGTTCTTC
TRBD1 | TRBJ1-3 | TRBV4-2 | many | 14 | CASKFRGLGNTIYF | TGTGCCAGCAAGTTCAGGGGGCTGGGAAACACCATATATTTT
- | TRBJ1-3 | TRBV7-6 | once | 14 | CASSPLLSGNTIYF | TGTGCCAGCAGTCCATTACTCTCTGGAAACACCATATATTTT
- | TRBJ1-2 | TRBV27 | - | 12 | CASSPQGWGYTF | TGTGCCAGCAGCCCTCAAGGGTGGGGCTACACCTTC
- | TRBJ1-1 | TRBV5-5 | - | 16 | CASSLRPGPKNTEAFF | TGTGCCAGCAGCTTAAGACCGGGACCGAAGAACACTGAAGCTTTCTTT
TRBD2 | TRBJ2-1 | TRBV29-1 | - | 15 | CSAPGWGGSYNEQFF | TGCAGCGCCCCGGGGTGGGGGGGATCCTACAATGAGCAGTTCTTC